This T cell receptor (beta chain) came from a study of blood T cell repertoires in COVID-19 (dated by TCRdb to 2018 to 2020). Regarding the complete study: Collaborator samples came from the United States, Italy and Spain and covered acute and convalescent phases of COVID-19. The dataset comprised deeply sampled blood TCRbeta repertoires from subjects exposed to, actively infected with, or recovered from COVID-19. The sample metadata nearly always contained a de-identified subject ID, COVID-19 status, age in years and sex. Where available, HLA class I and class II types were taken from metadata supplied by the sample provider and were not determined by assay-based typing. Samples were obtained from the ongoing ImmuneRACE study (first 160 participants) and from 1,254 subjects provided by 6 global collaborators. The repertoires were released in a freely available public database meant as a resource for research on the immune response to SARS-CoV-2. The material from the prospective study consisted of cDNA or gDNA derived from T cells, B-cell-depleted T cells, or PBMCs. The full study reports these points: Clinical and demographic metadata were provided uncurated, with the amount varying by source and participant.

The immunoSEQ Assay, a bias-controlled multiplex PCR, was used to amplify TCRbeta CDR3 regions from genomic DNA. Per the authors' processing: The number of nucleated cells in each sample was estimated from the amplification of reference gene primers within the assay. To quantify the absolute abundance of each unique TCRbeta CDR3 rearrangement, sequence reads were collapsed and filtered. For each sample, productive Simpson clonality was calculated as the square root of Simpson's diversity index over productive rearrangements. TCRdb carries this immuneACCESS record with in-frame sequences only. Its versions omit some clonotypes, under half of them owing to an unresolved V gene in the studies checked, with the rest unexplained. The V and J calls and clone size were taken over from that table, and D and trimming were inferred from the DNA. This sample has about 470,000 clones in its table, and around 90% of those were observed once. The ten largest make up about 0.75% of the sample.

There are 13 amino acids in the CDR3, from cysteine to phenylalanine inclusive. CDR3 DNA only is kept here, 39 bases in frame from base 1. The germline V gene (reference sequence) sets CDR1 to MNHEY and CDR2 to SMNVEV. V is shortened by 7 bases, J by 0 bases, and the region joining them spans 9 bases. In the prospective study, participants were about 18 to 100 years old, resided in about two dozen geographic areas of the United States, and were enrolled through a virtual design. To assign participants to cohorts, the prospective study relied on clinical history that participants themselves reported in a screening survey and a study questionnaire. Recovered participants in ImmuneRACE Cohort 3 were defined as having two consecutive negative NP/OP PCR tests, clearance from a healthcare professional, or resolution of symptoms. In the prospective study, mobile phlebotomists collected whole blood, serum and a nasopharyngeal or oropharyngeal swab from each participant. Prospective study participants could optionally give additional blood draws and questionnaires over a roughly two-month period. Before DNA extraction, blood samples from the prospective study were shipped at room temperature or frozen.

As to this clone: This receptor's antigen is unknown. One base away there is no much larger clone; base qualities are not given.

The source of this sequence is a woman younger than 35 who had recovered from COVID-19. The chain was built from TRBV27 and TRBJ1-1; the D gene cannot be resolved reliably. Sequenced: PBMCs or T cells enriched from blood (not recorded which). The DNA reads as follows: TGTGCCAGCACCCCCGGTGTGAACACTGAAGCTTTCTTT. This gives the protein CASTPGVNTEAFF.